This T cell receptor (beta chain) was documented in a study of beta chain features in type 1 diabetes. The study, taken as a whole, reports: TCRB CDR3s from Type 1 diabetes patients were moderately but significantly shorter in all four CD4+ subsets.

About this clone itself: Its antigen is currently unknown.

Sequencing targeted expressed TCRB transcripts, as all isolated RNA had been reverse transcribed. Sequencing used immunoSEQ multiplex PCR; TCRdb keeps in-frame clones, though not all of them. The table shows about 340,000 clones, with roughly 14% occurring only once. Sequencing was performed on naive CD4+ T cells from blood. The source is a woman between 18 and 29 years old with type 1 diabetes.

CDR3 DNA: TGTGCCAGTAGTACCGAAGGTGCCGGGACAGGGGAAGGCTACACCTTC. This gives the protein CASSTEGAGTGEGYTF. The chain links TRBV19 to TRBJ1-2; 10 bases map to TRBD1. From germline, CDR1 is LNHDA and CDR2 SQIVND (reference sequence). This CDR3 contains 16 residues. V lost 4 bases and J lost 8; bases outside the gene matches: 13.